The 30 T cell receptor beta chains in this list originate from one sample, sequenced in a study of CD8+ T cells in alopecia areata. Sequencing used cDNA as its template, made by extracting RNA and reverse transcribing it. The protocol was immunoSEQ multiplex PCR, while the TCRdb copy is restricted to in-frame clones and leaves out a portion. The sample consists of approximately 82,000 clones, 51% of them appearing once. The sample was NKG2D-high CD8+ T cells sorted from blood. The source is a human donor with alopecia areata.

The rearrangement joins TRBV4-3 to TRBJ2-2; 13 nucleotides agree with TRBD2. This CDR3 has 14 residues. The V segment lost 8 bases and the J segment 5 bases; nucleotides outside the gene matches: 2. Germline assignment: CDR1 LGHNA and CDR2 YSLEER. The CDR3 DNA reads TGCGCCAGCGGACTAGCGGGAGCAACCGGGGAGCTGTTTTTT. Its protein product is CASGLAGATGELFF.

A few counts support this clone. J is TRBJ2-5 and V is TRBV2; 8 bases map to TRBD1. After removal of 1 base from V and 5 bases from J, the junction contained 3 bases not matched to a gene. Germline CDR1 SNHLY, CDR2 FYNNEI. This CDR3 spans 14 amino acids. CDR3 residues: CASSEGQGAETQYF. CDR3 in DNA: TGTGCCAGCAGTGAAGGGCAGGGGGCTGAGACCCAGTACTTC.

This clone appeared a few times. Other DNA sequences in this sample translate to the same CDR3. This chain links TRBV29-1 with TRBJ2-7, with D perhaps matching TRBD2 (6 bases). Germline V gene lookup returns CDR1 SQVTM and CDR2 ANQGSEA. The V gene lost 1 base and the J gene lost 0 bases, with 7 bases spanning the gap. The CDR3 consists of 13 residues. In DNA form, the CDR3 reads TGCAGCGTTGAAGGGGGAGGCTCCTACGAGCAGTACTTC. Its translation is CSVEGGGSYEQYF.

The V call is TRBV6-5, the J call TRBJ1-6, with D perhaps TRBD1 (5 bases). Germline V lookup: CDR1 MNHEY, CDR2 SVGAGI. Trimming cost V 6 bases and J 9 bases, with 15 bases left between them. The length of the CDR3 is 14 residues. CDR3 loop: CASSFNTGSSPLHF. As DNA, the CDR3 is TGTGCCAGCAGCTTCAATACAGGTTCTTCACCCCTCCACTTT.

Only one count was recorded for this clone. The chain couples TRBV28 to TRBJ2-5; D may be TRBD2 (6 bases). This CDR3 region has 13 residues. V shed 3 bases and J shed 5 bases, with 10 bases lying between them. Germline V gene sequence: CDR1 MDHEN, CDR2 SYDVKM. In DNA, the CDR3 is TGTGCCAGCAGTTTGGGAGGACGGGAGACCCAGTACTTC. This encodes CASSLGGRETQYF. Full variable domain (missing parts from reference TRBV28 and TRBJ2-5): DVKVTQSSRYLVKRTGEKVFLECVQDMDHENMFWYRQDPGLGLRLIYFSYDVKMKEKGDIPEGYSVSREKKERFSLILESASTNQTSMYLCASSLGGRETQYFGPGTRLLVL.

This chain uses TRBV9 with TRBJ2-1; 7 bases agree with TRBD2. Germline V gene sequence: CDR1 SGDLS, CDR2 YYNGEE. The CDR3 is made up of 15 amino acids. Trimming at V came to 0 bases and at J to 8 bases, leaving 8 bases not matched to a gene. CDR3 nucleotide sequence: TGTGCCAGCAGCGTAGAAGGGGCGGGAGCCGATGAGCAGTTCTTC. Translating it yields CASSVEGAGADEQFF.

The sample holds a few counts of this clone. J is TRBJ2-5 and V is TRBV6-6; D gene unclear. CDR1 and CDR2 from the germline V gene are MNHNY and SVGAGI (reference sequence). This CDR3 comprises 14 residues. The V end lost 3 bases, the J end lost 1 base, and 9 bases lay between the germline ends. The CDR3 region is CASSYSHPQETQYF. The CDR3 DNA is TGTGCCAGCAGTTATTCACACCCCCAAGAGACCCAGTACTTC.

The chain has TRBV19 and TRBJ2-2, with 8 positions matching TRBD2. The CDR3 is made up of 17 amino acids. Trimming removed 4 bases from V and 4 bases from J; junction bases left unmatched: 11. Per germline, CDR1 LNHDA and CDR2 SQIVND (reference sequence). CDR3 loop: CASSTHPGTRGTGELFF. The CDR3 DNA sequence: TGTGCCAGTAGTACCCATCCCGGGACTAGAGGCACCGGGGAGCTGTTTTTT.

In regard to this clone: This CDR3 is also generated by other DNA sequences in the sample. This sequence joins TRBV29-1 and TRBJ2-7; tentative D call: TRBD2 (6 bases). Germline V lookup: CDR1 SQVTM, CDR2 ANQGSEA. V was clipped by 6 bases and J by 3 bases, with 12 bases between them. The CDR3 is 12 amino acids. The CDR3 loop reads CSVVTGGYEQYF. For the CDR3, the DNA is TGCAGCGTGGTAACCGGGGGCTACGAGCAGTACTTC.

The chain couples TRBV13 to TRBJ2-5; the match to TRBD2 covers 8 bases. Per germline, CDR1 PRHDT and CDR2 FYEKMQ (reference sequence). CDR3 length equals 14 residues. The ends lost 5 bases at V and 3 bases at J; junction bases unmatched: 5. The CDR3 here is CASSVSGGEETQYF. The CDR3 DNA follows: TGTGCCAGCAGCGTGAGCGGGGGCGAAGAGACCCAGTACTTC.

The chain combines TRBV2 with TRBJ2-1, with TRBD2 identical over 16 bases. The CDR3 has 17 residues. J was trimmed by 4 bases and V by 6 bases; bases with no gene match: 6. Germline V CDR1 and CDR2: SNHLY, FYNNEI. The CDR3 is CASRVPGLAGGYNEQFF. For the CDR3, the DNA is TGTGCCAGCAGGGTCCCGGGACTAGCGGGGGGGTACAATGAGCAGTTCTTC.

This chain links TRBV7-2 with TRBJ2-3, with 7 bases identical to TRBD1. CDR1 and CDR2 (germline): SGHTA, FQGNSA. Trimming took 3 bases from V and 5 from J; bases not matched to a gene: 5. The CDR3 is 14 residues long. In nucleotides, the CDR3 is TGTGCCAGCAGCTTGACAGGGCCCGGAGATACGCAGTATTTT. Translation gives CASSLTGPGDTQYF.

CDR3 protein: CAWSPTTGDGYTF. Written as DNA, the CDR3 is TGTGCCTGGAGTCCCACGACAGGTGATGGCTACACCTTC. The J gene is TRBJ1-2, the V gene TRBV30; tentative D call: TRBD1 (6 bases). The V gene lost 2 bases and the J gene lost 6 bases, with 13 bases spanning the gap. The V gene's germline CDR1 is GTSNPN and CDR2 SVGIG (reference sequence). The CDR3 covers 13 residues. The full variable domain, its missing parts supplied by reference TRBV30 and TRBJ1-2, is SQTIHQWPATLVQPVGSPLSLECTVEGTSNPNLYWYRQAAGRGLQLLFYSVGIGQISSEVPQNLSASRPQDRQFILSSKKLLLSDSGFYLCAWSPTTGDGYTFGSGTRLTVV.

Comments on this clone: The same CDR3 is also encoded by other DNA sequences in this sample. The CDR3 protein is CASSPDYNEQFF. CDR3 coding DNA: TGTGCCAGCAGTCCCGACTACAATGAGCAGTTCTTC. This chain connects TRBV27 to TRBJ2-1; D remains ambiguous. V shed 5 bases and J shed 3 bases, with 5 bases lying between them. The CDR3 runs 12 residues. From germline, CDR1 is MNHEY and CDR2 SMNVEV (reference sequence).

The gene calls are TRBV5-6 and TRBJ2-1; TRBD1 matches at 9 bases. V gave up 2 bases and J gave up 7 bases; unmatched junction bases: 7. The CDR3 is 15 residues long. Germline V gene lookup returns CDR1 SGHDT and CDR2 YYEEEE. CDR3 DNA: TGTGCCAGCAGCTTCGGGACAGGGATAATAAATGAGCAGTTCTTC. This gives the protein CASSFGTGIINEQFF.

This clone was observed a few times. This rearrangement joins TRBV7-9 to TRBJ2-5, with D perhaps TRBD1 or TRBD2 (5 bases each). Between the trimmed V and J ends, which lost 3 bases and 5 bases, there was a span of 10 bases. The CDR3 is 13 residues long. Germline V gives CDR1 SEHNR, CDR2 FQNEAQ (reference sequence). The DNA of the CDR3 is TGTGCCAGCAGCTTCCCGGGACGGGAGACCCAGTACTTC. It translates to CASSFPGRETQYF.

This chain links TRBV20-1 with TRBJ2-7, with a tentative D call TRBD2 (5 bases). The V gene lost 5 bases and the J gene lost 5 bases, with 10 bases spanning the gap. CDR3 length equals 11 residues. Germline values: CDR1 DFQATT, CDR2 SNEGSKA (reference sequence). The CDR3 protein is CSASTSHEQYF. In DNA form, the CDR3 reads TGCAGTGCTTCTACTAGTCACGAGCAGTACTTC.

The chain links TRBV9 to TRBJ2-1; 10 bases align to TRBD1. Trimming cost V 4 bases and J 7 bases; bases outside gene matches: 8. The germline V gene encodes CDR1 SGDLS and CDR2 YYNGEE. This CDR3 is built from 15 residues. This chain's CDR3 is CASSRGGTGVNEQFF. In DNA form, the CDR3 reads TGTGCCAGCAGCCGGGGTGGGACAGGGGTGAATGAGCAGTTCTTC. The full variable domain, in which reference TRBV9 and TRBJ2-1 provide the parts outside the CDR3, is DSGVTQTPKHLITATGQRVTLRCSPRSGDLSVYWYQQSLDQGLQFLIQYYNGEERAKGNILERFSAQQFPDLHSELNLSSLELGDSALYFCASSRGGTGVNEQFFGPGTRLTVL.

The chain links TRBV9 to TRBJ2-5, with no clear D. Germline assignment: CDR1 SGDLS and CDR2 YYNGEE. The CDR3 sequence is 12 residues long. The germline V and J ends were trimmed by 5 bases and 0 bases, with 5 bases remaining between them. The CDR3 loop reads CASSRNQETQYF. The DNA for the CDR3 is TGTGCCAGCAGTCGGAACCAAGAGACCCAGTACTTC.

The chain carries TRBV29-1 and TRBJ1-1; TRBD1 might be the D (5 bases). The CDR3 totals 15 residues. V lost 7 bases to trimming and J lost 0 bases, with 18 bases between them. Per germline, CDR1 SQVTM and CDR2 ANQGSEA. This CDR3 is CSALGEGYVNTEAFF. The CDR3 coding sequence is TGCAGCGCGTTGGGGGAAGGGTACGTGAACACTGAAGCTTTCTTT.

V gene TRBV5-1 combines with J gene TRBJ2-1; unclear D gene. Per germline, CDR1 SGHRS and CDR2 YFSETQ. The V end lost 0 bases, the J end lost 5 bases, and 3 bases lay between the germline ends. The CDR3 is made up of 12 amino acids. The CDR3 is CASSLVNNEQFF. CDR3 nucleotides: TGCGCCAGCAGCTTGGTGAACAATGAGCAGTTCTTC.

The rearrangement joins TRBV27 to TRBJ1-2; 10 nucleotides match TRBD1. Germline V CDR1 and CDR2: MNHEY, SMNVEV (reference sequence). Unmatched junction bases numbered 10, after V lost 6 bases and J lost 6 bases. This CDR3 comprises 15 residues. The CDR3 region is CASSYLGTGADGYTF. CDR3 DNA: TGTGCCAGCAGCTACCTGGGGACAGGGGCTGATGGCTACACCTTC.

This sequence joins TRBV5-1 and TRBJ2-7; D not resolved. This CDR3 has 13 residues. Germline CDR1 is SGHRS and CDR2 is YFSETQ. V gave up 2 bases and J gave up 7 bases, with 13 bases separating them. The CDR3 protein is CASSFREPSEQYF. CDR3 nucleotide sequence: TGCGCCAGCAGCTTTCGTGAGCCATCTGAGCAGTACTTC.

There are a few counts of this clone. CDR3 protein: CASSVHGAAGAEAFF. CDR3 in DNA: TGTGCCAGCAGCGTCCACGGTGCGGCGGGGGCTGAAGCTTTCTTT. V gene TRBV9 combines with J gene TRBJ1-1; a weak D match, TRBD1 (5 bases). With 2 bases removed from V and 6 bases from J, the gap between germline ends came to 17 bases. CDR1 is SGDLS, CDR2 YYNGEE, per germline. CDR3 length: 15 amino acids.

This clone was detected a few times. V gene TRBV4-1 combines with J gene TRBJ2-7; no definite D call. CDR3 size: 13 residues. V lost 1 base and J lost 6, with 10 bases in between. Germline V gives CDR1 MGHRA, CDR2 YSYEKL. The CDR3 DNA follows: TGCGCCAGCAGCCAAGGGTGGATCGGCGAGCAGTACTTC. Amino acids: CASSQGWIGEQYF.

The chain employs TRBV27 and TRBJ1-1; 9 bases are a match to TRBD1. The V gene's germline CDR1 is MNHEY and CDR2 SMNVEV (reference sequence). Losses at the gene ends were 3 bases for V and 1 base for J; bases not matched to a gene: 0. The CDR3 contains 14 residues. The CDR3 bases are TGTGCCAGCAGTTTGGGACAGGGGAACACTGAAGCTTTCTTT. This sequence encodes CASSLGQGNTEAFF.

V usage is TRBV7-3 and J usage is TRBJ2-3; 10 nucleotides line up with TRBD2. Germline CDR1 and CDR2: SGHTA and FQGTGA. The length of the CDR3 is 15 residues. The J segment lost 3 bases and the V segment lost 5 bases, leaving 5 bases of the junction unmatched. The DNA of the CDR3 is TGTGCCAGCAGCCCCAGCGGGGGGGAGACAGATACGCAGTATTTT. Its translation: CASSPSGGETDTQYF. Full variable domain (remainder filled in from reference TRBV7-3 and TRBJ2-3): GAGVSQTPSNKVTEKGKYVELRCDPISGHTALYWYRQSLGQGPEFLIYFQGTGAADDSGLPNDRFFAVRPEGSVSTLKIQRTERGDSAVYLCASSPSGGETDTQYFGPGTRLTVL.

In DNA, the CDR3 is TGTGCCTGGAGTAGCCACTATACGGGCAGTACCTACGAGCAGTACTTC. The encoded protein is CAWSSHYTGSTYEQYF. This chain connects TRBV30 to TRBJ2-7, with unresolved D. V was pared by 2 bases and J by 2 bases, with 19 bases between. The CDR3 loop spans 16 amino acids. Germline CDR1 GTSNPN, CDR2 SVGIG (reference sequence).

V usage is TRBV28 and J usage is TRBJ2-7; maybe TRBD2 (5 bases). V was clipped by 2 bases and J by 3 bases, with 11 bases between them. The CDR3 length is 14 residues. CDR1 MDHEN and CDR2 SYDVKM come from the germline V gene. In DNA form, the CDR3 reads TGTGCCAGCAGTTTAAAACTAGTGGGCTACGAGCAGTACTTC. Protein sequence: CASSLKLVGYEQYF. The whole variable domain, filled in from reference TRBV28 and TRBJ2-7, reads DVKVTQSSRYLVKRTGEKVFLECVQDMDHENMFWYRQDPGLGLRLIYFSYDVKMKEKGDIPEGYSVSREKKERFSLILESASTNQTSMYLCASSLKLVGYEQYFGPGTRLTVT.

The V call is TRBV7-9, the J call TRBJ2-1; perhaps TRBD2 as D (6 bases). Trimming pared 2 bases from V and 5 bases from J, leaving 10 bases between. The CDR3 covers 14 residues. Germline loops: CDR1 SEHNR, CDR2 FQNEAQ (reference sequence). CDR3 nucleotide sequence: TGTGCCAGCAGCTTAATATCGGGGGACAATGAGCAGTTCTTC. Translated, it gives CASSLISGDNEQFF.